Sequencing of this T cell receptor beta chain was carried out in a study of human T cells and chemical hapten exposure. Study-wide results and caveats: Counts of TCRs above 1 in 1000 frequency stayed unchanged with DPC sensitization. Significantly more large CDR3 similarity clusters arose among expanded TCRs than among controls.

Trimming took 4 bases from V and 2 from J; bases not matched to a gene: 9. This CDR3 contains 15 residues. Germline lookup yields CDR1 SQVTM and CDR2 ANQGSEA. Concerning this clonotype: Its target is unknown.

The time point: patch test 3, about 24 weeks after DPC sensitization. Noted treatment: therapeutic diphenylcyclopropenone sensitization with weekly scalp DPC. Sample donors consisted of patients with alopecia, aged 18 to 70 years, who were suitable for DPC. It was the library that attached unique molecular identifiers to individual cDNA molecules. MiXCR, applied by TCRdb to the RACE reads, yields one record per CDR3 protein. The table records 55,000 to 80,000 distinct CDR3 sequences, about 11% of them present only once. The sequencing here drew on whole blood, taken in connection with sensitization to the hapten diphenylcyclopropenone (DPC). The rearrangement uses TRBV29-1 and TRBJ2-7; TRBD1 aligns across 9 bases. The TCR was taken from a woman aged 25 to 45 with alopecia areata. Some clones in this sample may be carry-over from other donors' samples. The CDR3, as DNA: TGCAGCGTTGCCGCAATACAGGGGGCGACCTACGAGCAGTACTTC. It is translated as CSVAAIQGATYEQYF.